Below are 27 T cell receptor beta chains sequenced from a single sample in a study of cytomegalovirus exposure and HLA in healthy donors (dated by TCRdb to about 2017). Libraries were made using the immunoSEQ multiplex PCR assay. The multiplex PCR relied on a mix of 60 forward primers for TCR Vbeta segments and 13 reverse primers for TCR Jbeta segments. TCRdb obtained this table from immuneACCESS and retained in-frame rearrangements with V and J assigned. These tables miss some clones; where compared with another copy, unresolved V genes account for less than half of the shortfall, and the remainder is unexplained. Across this sample there are about 160,000 clones, with approximately 78% seen only once. The top ten clonotypes cover 6.5% to 7.5% of the sample. Sequenced input: PBMCs. Source of these receptors: a young woman in good health and CMV-seropositive.

V usage is TRBV9 and J usage is TRBJ1-3; D may be TRBD1 (6 bases). V was clipped by 4 bases and J by 2 bases, with 10 bases between them. The CDR3 spans 14 residues. The germline V gene has CDR1 SGDLS and CDR2 YYNGEE. CDR3 DNA: TGTGCCAGCAGCCTCGGGACAACTGGAAACACCATATATTTT. Amino acid sequence: CASSLGTTGNTIYF.

The chain joins TRBV10-3 to TRBJ1-2, with TRBD1 as a possible D gene (6 bases). V was trimmed by 1 base and J by 2 bases, leaving 14 bases between them. The CDR3 extends over 16 amino acids. Looked up from germline, CDR1 is ENHRY and CDR2 is SYGVKD. The CDR3 sequence: CAISEFQTGRNYGYTF. The CDR3 DNA sequence: TGTGCCATCAGTGAGTTTCAGACAGGTAGAAACTATGGCTACACCTTC.

The chain carries TRBV14 and TRBJ1-4; maybe TRBD1 (6 bases). Trimming shortened V by 4 bases and J by 7 bases, and 13 bases separated the two germline ends. CDR3 length: 14 amino acids. The germline gives CDR1 SGHDN, CDR2 FVKESK. CDR3 in DNA: TGTGCCAGCAGCCGCACAGGGTTAGTTGAAAAACTGTTTTTT. Translating gives CASSRTGLVEKLFF.

The chain combines TRBV11-1 with TRBJ2-2, with a possible D match to TRBD1 (5 bases). CDR1 and CDR2 (germline): SGHAT, FQDESV (reference sequence). V lost 4 bases and J lost 5, with 11 bases in between. The CDR3 extends over 14 amino acids. CDR3 amino acids: CASSSGAWTGELFF. The CDR3 coding sequence is TGTGCCAGCAGCTCTGGGGCGTGGACCGGGGAGCTGTTTTTT. Full variable domain (rest looked up from reference TRBV11-1 and TRBJ2-2): EAEVAQSPRYKITEKSQAVAFWCDPISGHATLYWYRQILGQGPELLVQFQDESVVDDSQLPKDRFSAERLKGVDSTLKIQPAELGDSAMYLCASSSGAWTGELFFGEGSRLTVL.

The V gene is TRBV5-4, the J gene TRBJ1-2; 9 nucleotides match TRBD1. The CDR3 runs to 15 residues. The germline CDR1 and CDR2 sequences are SGHNT and YYREEE (reference sequence). The V gene end was trimmed by 3 bases and the J gene end by 4 bases; junction bases not matched to a gene: 7. CDR3 amino acids: CASSSGTGISYGYTF. In DNA form, the CDR3 reads TGTGCCAGCAGCTCTGGGACAGGGATAAGCTATGGCTACACCTTC.

The V call is TRBV28, the J call TRBJ2-5, with D possibly TRBD2 on 5 matching bases. V was cut by 2 bases and J by 4 bases, with 11 bases left in between. This CDR3 has 14 amino acids. Germline values: CDR1 MDHEN, CDR2 SYDVKM. CDR3 sequence: CASSLLRGGETQYF. For the CDR3, the DNA is TGTGCCAGCAGTTTACTCCGAGGAGGAGAGACCCAGTACTTC.

The chain uses TRBV12-5 and TRBJ1-5; no definite D call. The V end lost 0 bases, the J end lost 4 bases, and 25 bases lay between the germline ends. CDR1 is LGHNT, CDR2 FRNRAP, per germline. CDR3 length equals 20 residues. The CDR3 nucleotides are TGTGCTAGTGGTTTGGTATCATACCGCGAGGAGATAAAACTAAATCAGCCCCAGCATTTT. Protein: CASGLVSYREEIKLNQPQHF.

The V call is TRBV5-1, the J call TRBJ1-1; 8 nucleotides match TRBD1. Per the germline V gene, CDR1 is SGHRS and CDR2 is YFSETQ. J was trimmed by 1 base and V by 4 bases; bases with no gene match: 3. This CDR3 is built from 14 residues. CDR3 bases: TGCGCCAGCAGCGGGACAGGAGGGAACACTGAAGCTTTCTTT. It yields the protein CASSGTGGNTEAFF. Filled out from reference TRBV5-1 and TRBJ1-1, the complete variable domain reads KAGVTQTPRYLIKTRGQQVTLSCSPISGHRSVSWYQQTPGQGLQFLFEYFSETQRNKGNFPGRFSGRQFSNSRSEMNVSTLELGDSALYLCASSGTGGNTEAFFGQGTRLTVV.

The CDR3 here is CATSRLQGELGNQPQHF. As DNA, the CDR3 is TGTGCCACCAGCAGACTACAGGGGGAGCTCGGCAATCAGCCCCAGCATTTT. The V call is TRBV15, the J call TRBJ1-5; 8 nucleotides line up with TRBD1. The V and J ends lost 2 bases and 2 bases, in that order; junction bases with no gene match: 8. CDR1 is LNHNV, CDR2 YYDKDF, per germline (reference sequence). This CDR3 comprises 17 residues. Drawing the rest from reference TRBV15 and TRBJ1-5, the complete variable domain is DAMVIQNPRYQVTQFGKPVTLSCSQTLNHNVMYWYQQKSSQAPKLLFHYYDKDFNNEADTPDNFQSRRPNTSFCFLDIRSPGLGDTAMYLCATSRLQGELGNQPQHFGDGTRLSIL.

The J gene is TRBJ1-2, the V gene TRBV7-9; D uncertain. Germline-derived CDR1 and CDR2 are SEHNR and FQNEAQ (reference sequence). The V and J ends lost 2 bases and 4 bases respectively, with 23 bases between them. The CDR3 consists of 18 residues. The CDR3: CASSLPDQRHTPSYGYTF. CDR3 sequence (DNA): TGTGCCAGCAGCTTACCAGACCAGAGGCACACGCCGAGCTATGGCTACACCTTC.

The chain employs TRBV6-1 and TRBJ2-2, with 9 bases aligning to TRBD1. Germline assignment: CDR1 MNHNS and CDR2 SASEGT. CDR3 size: 15 residues. V lost 6 bases, J lost 6 bases, and 8 bases stayed unmatched. The CDR3 sequence: CASRIGQGLPGELFF. The CDR3 nucleotides are TGTGCCAGCAGGATTGGACAGGGGCTCCCCGGGGAGCTGTTTTTT.

The chain couples TRBV4-1 to TRBJ1-2; D is undetermined. Looked up from germline, CDR1 is MGHRA and CDR2 is YSYEKL. This CDR3 comprises 14 residues. Deletions cut 0 bases from V and 4 bases from J, with 9 bases between. CDR3 nucleotide sequence: TGCGCCAGCAGCCAAGACGGGAAGGTCTATGGCTACACCTTC. Protein sequence: CASSQDGKVYGYTF.

The chain carries TRBV19 and TRBJ1-1, with D tentatively TRBD1 (6 bases). The CDR3 is made up of 14 amino acids. Trimming removed 0 bases at V and 9 bases at J, with 14 bases between. Per the germline V gene, CDR1 is LNHDA and CDR2 is SQIVND (reference sequence). CDR3 DNA sequence: TGTGCCAGTAGTATAGAAGGGGCAGGGGCCAAAGCTTTCTTT. It yields the protein CASSIEGAGAKAFF.

The rearrangement uses TRBV7-2 and TRBJ2-1; no definite D call. The CDR3 runs to 14 residues. V was shortened by 5 bases and J by 2 bases, with 10 bases between the two germline ends. Germline CDR1 and CDR2: SGHTA and FQGNSA. This CDR3 reads CASSPISTYNEQFF. CDR3 bases: TGTGCCAGCAGCCCAATCTCTACCTACAATGAGCAGTTCTTC.

At least ten counts were recorded for this clone. This sequence joins TRBV18 and TRBJ1-3; D is ambiguous. V lost 2 bases and J lost 1, with 6 bases in between. The CDR3 spans 14 residues. Germline CDR1 is KGHSH and CDR2 is LQKENI. The CDR3 coding sequence is TGTGCCAGCTCACCATCTAGGTCTGGAAACACCATATATTTT. It codes for CASSPSRSGNTIYF. Variable domain in full (rest from reference TRBV18 and TRBJ1-3): NAGVMQNPRHLVRRRGQEARLRCSPMKGHSHVYWYRQLPEEGLKFMVYLQKENIIDESGMPKERFSAEFPKEGPSILRIQQVVRGDSAAYFCASSPSRSGNTIYFGEGSWLTVV.

Written as DNA, the CDR3 is TGCGCCAGCAGCCAAGGGCGGCCAGTTGATGGCTACACCTTC. Protein sequence: CASSQGRPVDGYTF. The genes are TRBV4-1 and TRBJ1-2; no definite D call. CDR1 MGHRA and CDR2 YSYEKL come from the germline V gene. The CDR3 runs to 14 residues. V lost 1 base and J lost 6, with 12 bases in between.

The rearrangement links TRBV5-4 to TRBJ2-7; 10 bases align to TRBD1. This CDR3 is built from 14 residues. Germline-derived CDR1 and CDR2 are SGHNT and YYREEE (reference sequence). V lost 4 bases to trimming and J lost 5 bases; unmatched junction nucleotides: 6. As DNA, the CDR3 is TGTGCCAGCAGCCACAGACAGGGGGCTGACGAGCAGTACTTC. This encodes CASSHRQGADEQYF.

This chain connects TRBV5-1 to TRBJ1-4; D is unresolved. The germline CDR1 and CDR2 sequences are SGHRS and YFSETQ. The CDR3 extends over 13 amino acids. The V end lost 4 bases, the J end lost 2 bases, and 6 bases lay between the germline ends. The CDR3 nucleotides read TGCGCCAGCAGCGCCGGGACTAATGAAAAACTGTTTTTT. The encoded protein is CASSAGTNEKLFF.

This sequence joins TRBV29-1 and TRBJ1-3, with 7 bases lining up with TRBD1. Germline assignment: CDR1 SQVTM and CDR2 ANQGSEA. V was pared by 0 bases and J by 0 bases, with 8 bases of the junction left unmatched. The CDR3 is made up of 17 amino acids. The CDR3, as DNA: TGCAGCGTTGAAGATTCACGCGGACAGGACTCTGGAAACACCATATATTTT. Its protein product is CSVEDSRGQDSGNTIYF. Complete variable domain (other parts from reference TRBV29-1 and TRBJ1-3): SAVISQKPSRDICQRGTSLTIQCQVDSQVTMMFWYRQQPGQSLTLIATANQGSEATYESGFVIDKFPISRPNLTFSTLTVSNMSPEDSSIYLCSVEDSRGQDSGNTIYFGEGSWLTVV.

The chain is built from TRBV5-1 and TRBJ1-1; no definite D call. There are 13 residues in the CDR3. With 4 bases removed from V and 7 bases from J, the gap between germline ends came to 14 bases. Germline CDR1 and CDR2: SGHRS and YFSETQ. Here the CDR3 DNA reads TGCGCCAGCAGCCCGGCGGGGAAAGATGAAGCTTTCTTT. Residues: CASSPAGKDEAFF.

This clone was observed a few times. The chain joins TRBV6-6 to TRBJ1-5, with a weak D call TRBD1 (6 bases). This CDR3 contains 15 residues. The germline V gene has CDR1 MNHNY and CDR2 SVGAGI (reference sequence). The V and J ends lost 8 bases and 5 bases respectively, with 19 bases between them. Written as DNA, the CDR3 is TGTGCCAGCTCGATCTTAGTAGGGGGGGATCAGCCCCAGCATTTT. Its translation is CASSILVGGDQPQHF.

J is TRBJ2-4 and V is TRBV2, with TRBD1 matching 7 bases. This CDR3 comprises 14 residues. V lost 6 bases and J lost 6; bases outside the gene matches: 8. Germline V gene data show CDR1 as SNHLY and CDR2 as FYNNEI. The CDR3, as DNA: TGTGCCAGCAGCACGGGGACAGTTATAAACATTCAGTACTTC. Protein: CASSTGTVINIQYF.

V and J are TRBV28 and TRBJ2-3; 8 bases agree with TRBD1. Germline CDR1 and CDR2: MDHEN and SYDVKM. Trimming removed 8 bases from V and 2 bases from J; junction bases left unmatched: 9. CDR3 length: 15 amino acids. CDR3 in amino acids: CASLGDRPYTDTQYF. CDR3 nucleotides: TGTGCCAGCCTAGGGGACAGGCCTTACACAGATACGCAGTATTTT.

This clone was seen a single time. The chain has TRBV12-1 and TRBJ1-1; the table's D gene call, TRBD1, was not cross checked with the DNA. TRBV12-1 is tagged as a pseudogene. The CDR3 covers 14 residues. The CDR3 spells CASSFLDRETEAFF. The CDR3 DNA is TGTGCCAGCAGCTTTTTGGACAGGGAGACTGAAGCTTTCTTT.

CDR3 protein: CASRPFRGLNTEAFF. CDR3 DNA sequence: TGTGCCAGCAGGCCGTTCAGGGGCCTGAACACTGAAGCTTTCTTT. This sequence joins TRBV28 and TRBJ1-1, with D possibly being TRBD1 (6 bases). CDR1 is MDHEN and CDR2 is SYDVKM in the germline V gene. The CDR3 is 15 residues long. V was trimmed by 6 bases and J by 0 bases, leaving 14 bases between them.

This rearrangement joins TRBV28 to TRBJ1-5; D remains ambiguous. Germline lookup yields CDR1 MDHEN and CDR2 SYDVKM. V was cut by 5 bases and J by 2 bases, with 13 bases left in between. CDR3 length: 15 amino acids. CDR3 in DNA: TGTGCCAGCAGTACCCCTGGGAGGGGCAATCAGCCCCAGCATTTT. Translating it yields CASSTPGRGNQPQHF.

J is TRBJ2-5 and V is TRBV7-3; 7 nucleotides match TRBD1. V trimming: 1 base; J trimming: 2 bases; junction bases outside the gene matches: 4. This CDR3 region has 15 residues. CDR1 is SGHTA, CDR2 FQGTGA, per germline. The CDR3 here is CASSLSAGGQETQYF. The CDR3 DNA follows: TGTGCCAGCAGCTTAAGCGCAGGGGGTCAAGAGACCCAGTACTTC.